This passage covers 8 T cell receptor beta chains from one sample sequenced in a study of beta chain features in type 1 diabetes. The authors reverse transcribed all of the isolated RNA, so sequencing captured expressed TCRB transcripts. TCRdb keeps only in-frame clones here, not all; method: immunoSEQ multiplex PCR. The sample consists of hundreds of thousands of clones, around 28% of them appearing once. Sequencing was carried out using naive CD4+ T cells from blood. The receptor set was obtained from a man aged 18-30 years in good health.

This clone was seen more than once but under ten times. The chain links TRBV30 to TRBJ2-5; unclear D gene. Germline V gene lookup returns CDR1 GTSNPN and CDR2 SVGIG (reference sequence). CDR3 length: 12 residues. V shed 4 bases and J shed 2 bases, with 8 bases lying between them. Here the CDR3 DNA reads TGTGCCTGGAAGGCGGATCAAGAGACCCAGTACTTC. Translated: CAWKADQETQYF.

The J gene is TRBJ2-3, the V gene TRBV5-1, with D unclear. The CDR3 has 15 residues. Germline V gene sequence: CDR1 SGHRS, CDR2 YFSETQ. The V and J ends lost 4 bases and 0 bases respectively, with 12 bases between them. CDR3 nucleotide sequence: TGCGCCAGCAGCGGGAATGGACCGAGCACAGATACGCAGTATTTT. Translation gives CASSGNGPSTDTQYF.

Only a few counts were recorded for this clone. The chain employs TRBV30 and TRBJ1-1; D is uncertain. The V end was cut by 3 bases, the J end by 6 bases, with 8 bases between. CDR3 size: 11 residues. Germline CDR1 GTSNPN, CDR2 SVGIG (reference sequence). The CDR3 loop is CAWRRAAEAFF. The CDR3 DNA is TGTGCCTGGAGGCGGGCGGCTGAAGCTTTCTTT.

The chain carries TRBV4-3 and TRBJ2-5; 10 bases fit TRBD2. Germline CDR1 LGHNA, CDR2 YSLEER. V was pared by 0 bases and J by 6 bases, with 10 bases of the junction left unmatched. The CDR3 has 17 residues. The CDR3 region is CASSQEGAAGGPQTQYF. DNA for the CDR3: TGCGCCAGCAGCCAAGAAGGAGCAGCGGGAGGGCCCCAGACCCAGTACTTC.

CDR3 region: CATRLGVTYEQYF. As DNA, the CDR3 is TGTGCCACCAGGCTAGGGGTGACCTACGAGCAGTACTTC. The chain has TRBV6-6 and TRBJ2-7; possibly TRBD1 for D (5 bases). CDR3 length: 13 amino acids. CDR1 is MNHNY and CDR2 is SVGAGI in the germline V gene (reference sequence). The germline V and J ends were trimmed by 10 bases and 2 bases, with 15 bases remaining between them.

This clone was detected only a few times. The chain recombines TRBV20-1 with TRBJ2-7; 9 bases align to TRBD2. Germline V gene sequence: CDR1 DFQATT, CDR2 SNEGSKA (reference sequence). This CDR3 region has 11 residues. Germline trimming cut 6 bases from V and 9 bases from J; bases unmatched to any gene: 6. The CDR3 DNA sequence: TGCAGTGCCAGCCCAGCGGGAGGGCAGTACTTC. Its protein product is CSASPAGGQYF.

This clone was observed a single time. This chain uses TRBV18 with TRBJ1-1; no definite D call. This CDR3 contains 15 residues. Trimming stripped 0 bases from V and 1 base from J, with 9 bases between. CDR1 and CDR2 (germline): KGHSH, LQKENI. The CDR3 DNA reads as TGTGCCAGCTCACCACCTGCTCGGGCGAACACTGAAGCTTTCTTT. Its translation is CASSPPARANTEAFF.

The genes are TRBV7-2 and TRBJ2-5; D remains unclear. CDR1 SGHTA and CDR2 FQGNSA come from the germline V gene. V shed 4 bases and J shed 1 base, with 4 bases lying between them. The CDR3 consists of 12 residues. This CDR3 is CASSYIQETQYF. The CDR3 DNA is TGTGCCAGCAGCTATATCCAAGAGACCCAGTACTTC.